What follows are 21 T cell receptor beta chains derived from one specimen sequenced in a study of T cells of healthy individuals. TCRdb recomputed calls from the 5' RACE reads with MiXCR, one row per CDR3 protein. The data show around 100,000 distinct CDR3 sequences, around 17% seen once. The receptors stem from a human donor in good health.

V and J are TRBV27 and TRBJ2-7; a weak D match, TRBD1 (5 bases). V dropped 6 bases and J dropped 4 bases, with 19 bases sitting between them. CDR1 is MNHEY and CDR2 is SMNVEV in the germline V gene (reference sequence). The CDR3 is 15 residues long. The CDR3 DNA reads as TGTGCCAGCAGCTTGACAACAGGTTCCCTGTACGAGCAGTACTTC. Translating gives CASSLTTGSLYEQYF.

V and J are TRBV10-3 and TRBJ1-2, with D maybe TRBD1 (6 bases). V lost 8 bases and J 4 bases, leaving 17 bases between the germline ends. From germline, CDR1 is ENHRY and CDR2 SYGVKD. The CDR3 contains 14 residues. The CDR3: CAIVGTDRPYGYTF. The CDR3 bases are TGTGCCATCGTGGGAACCGACAGGCCCTATGGCTACACCTTC.

This chain uses TRBV27 with TRBJ1-6; D call uncertain. V was cut by 2 bases and J by 5 bases, with 10 bases left in between. The CDR3 length is 15 residues. Looked up from germline, CDR1 is MNHEY and CDR2 is SMNVEV (reference sequence). CDR3 loop: CASSLAGSDNSPLHF. The CDR3 DNA is TGTGCCAGCAGTTTAGCCGGGTCGGATAATTCACCCCTCCACTTT.

This sequence joins TRBV10-1 and TRBJ1-2; a possible D gene is TRBD1 (5 bases). The V gene's germline CDR1 is WNHNN and CDR2 SYGVQD (reference sequence). The CDR3 length is 13 residues. The germline V and J ends were trimmed by 0 bases and 5 bases, with 7 bases remaining between them. CDR3 amino acids: CASSESEGYGYTF. The CDR3 nucleotides are TGCGCCAGCAGTGAGTCAGAGGGGTATGGCTACACCTTC.

In its sample, this clonotype was seen a few times. This chain connects TRBV20-1 to TRBJ2-3; D gene ambiguous. This CDR3 comprises 13 residues. V lost 6 bases and J lost 3, with 13 bases in between. CDR1 and CDR2 from the germline V gene are DFQATT and SNEGSKA (reference sequence). The CDR3 DNA is TGCAGTGCCCAGTCTCTTTCTACAGATACGCAGTATTTT. Amino acids: CSAQSLSTDTQYF.

J is TRBJ2-3 and V is TRBV10-3; 9 nucleotides agree with TRBD2. Germline V CDR1 and CDR2: ENHRY, SYGVKD. The CDR3 runs to 16 residues. Trimming cost V 5 bases and J 1 base; bases outside gene matches: 7. The CDR3 is CAISFVAGVGTDTQYF. CDR3 DNA: TGTGCCATCAGTTTCGTAGCGGGAGTAGGCACAGATACGCAGTATTTT.

The chain joins TRBV12-3 or TRBV12-4 to TRBJ2-7, with TRBD1 matching 7 bases. The CDR3 is 13 residues long. V gave up 8 bases and J gave up 3 bases; unmatched junction bases: 7. This CDR3 reads CASGVGQIYEQYF. The DNA for the CDR3 is TGTGCCAGCGGGGTGGGACAGATCTACGAGCAGTACTTC.

The V gene is TRBV4-3, the J gene TRBJ1-2; D may be TRBD1 (6 bases). Deletions cut 0 bases from V and 5 bases from J, with 10 bases between. CDR1 and CDR2 from the germline V gene are LGHNA and YSLEER. This CDR3 comprises 14 residues. The CDR3 spells CASSQDRGQYGYTF. The CDR3 bases are TGCGCCAGCAGCCAAGATCGAGGACAGTATGGCTACACCTTC.

The rearrangement uses TRBV15 and TRBJ1-6; TRBD1 matches 9 bases. Per the germline V gene, CDR1 is LNHNV and CDR2 is YYDKDF (reference sequence). The V and J ends lost 0 bases and 10 bases, in that order; junction bases with no gene match: 7. The CDR3 length is 16 residues. The CDR3 is CATSREYTGGGSPLHF. The DNA for the CDR3 is TGTGCCACCAGCAGAGAGTATACAGGGGGCGGGTCACCCCTCCACTTT.

The chain carries TRBV2 and TRBJ1-1; D possibly corresponds to TRBD1 (5 bases). The CDR3 has 13 amino acids. CDR1 SNHLY and CDR2 FYNNEI come from the germline V gene. The V gene lost 1 base and the J gene lost 5 bases, with 8 bases spanning the gap. The CDR3 is CASSEEGRTEAFF. CDR3 DNA sequence: TGTGCCAGCAGTGAAGAGGGGAGGACTGAAGCTTTCTTT.

This clonotype was found a few times. V usage is TRBV2 and J usage is TRBJ1-1; no firm D call. The CDR3 runs to 13 residues. V lost 8 bases and J 2 bases, leaving 12 bases between the germline ends. Germline V gives CDR1 SNHLY, CDR2 FYNNEI. CDR3 residues: CASPRSPNTEAFF. The DNA of the CDR3 is TGTGCCAGCCCACGGAGCCCTAACACTGAAGCTTTCTTT.

This clonotype was counted a few times. J is TRBJ2-3 and V is TRBV7-2; TRBD2 matches at 10 bases. The CDR3 has 17 residues. V lost 1 base, J lost 1 base, and 5 bases stayed unmatched. Germline CDR1 and CDR2: SGHTA and FQGNSA. The CDR3 region has the DNA TGTGCCAGCAGCTTAGAGGTCCTAGCGGGGGGCACAGATACGCAGTATTTT. Translating it yields CASSLEVLAGGTDTQYF. Using reference TRBV7-2 and TRBJ2-3 for the parts outside the CDR3, the full variable domain is GAGVSQSPSNKVTEKGKDVELRCDPISGHTALYWYRQSLGQGLEFLIYFQGNSAPDKSGLPSDRFSAERTGGSVSTLTIQRTQQEDSAVYLCASSLEVLAGGTDTQYFGPGTRLTVL.

This clonotype came up a few times. The CDR3 here is CASSSPSDTQYF. In DNA, the CDR3 is TGTGCCAGCAGTTCCCCCTCAGATACGCAGTATTTT. The chain carries TRBV12-3 or TRBV12-4 and TRBJ2-3, with D hard to call. The length of the CDR3 is 12 residues. V was shortened by 4 bases and J by 4 bases, with 6 bases between the two germline ends.

This clonotype was seen a handful of times. The V and J genes are TRBV18 and TRBJ1-5; a weak D match, TRBD1 (6 bases). Trimming took off 6 bases at V and 1 base at J, with 13 bases between the two ends. The V gene's germline CDR1 is KGHSH and CDR2 LQKENI. The CDR3 is 15 amino acids. CDR3 DNA sequence: TGTGCCAGCTCCCCGGGACATCTGAGCAATCAGCCCCAGCATTTT. Translated: CASSPGHLSNQPQHF.

This clonotype occurred many times. The CDR3 is CASSPGTGYGYTF. The CDR3 region has the DNA TGTGCCAGCAGTCCGGGGACGGGCTATGGCTACACCTTC. This sequence joins TRBV28 and TRBJ1-2; D is possibly TRBD1 (5 bases). This CDR3 spans 13 amino acids. V lost 5 bases to trimming and J lost 4 bases, with 11 bases between them. The germline gives CDR1 MDHEN, CDR2 SYDVKM.

This clonotype was detected only a few times. The V gene is TRBV7-2, the J gene TRBJ1-1; the D gene is possibly TRBD1 (5 bases). CDR1 is SGHTA, CDR2 FQGNSA, per germline. The V end lost 4 bases, the J end lost 1 base, and 13 bases lay between the germline ends. The CDR3 totals 15 residues. The CDR3 nucleotides are TGTGCCAGCAGCTCCCCAGGGTTCAGGAACACTGAAGCTTTCTTT. It translates to CASSSPGFRNTEAFF.

This clonotype was seen a few times. The chain has TRBV2 and TRBJ1-2; D may be TRBD1 (6 bases). V was clipped by 6 bases and J by 5 bases, with 16 bases between them. The CDR3 runs to 14 residues. Germline V gene data show CDR1 as SNHLY and CDR2 as FYNNEI. Written as DNA, the CDR3 is TGTGCCAGCAGCGTCATGGGGGCCGTATATGGCTACACCTTC. It codes for CASSVMGAVYGYTF.

Only a few counts were recorded for this clonotype. The chain links TRBV28 to TRBJ1-2; no clear D. V lost 7 bases and J 2 bases, leaving 14 bases between the germline ends. The CDR3 is made up of 14 amino acids. The germline V gene has CDR1 MDHEN and CDR2 SYDVKM. CDR3 region: CASTPERENYGYTF. In DNA form, the CDR3 reads TGTGCCAGCACCCCCGAAAGAGAGAACTATGGCTACACCTTC.

This sequence joins TRBV7-9 and TRBJ1-2, with D possibly matching TRBD1 (6 bases). The length of the CDR3 is 15 residues. Germline loops: CDR1 SEHNR, CDR2 FQNEAQ (reference sequence). V was cut by 5 bases and J by 1 base, with 14 bases left in between. CDR3 in DNA: TGTGCCAGCAGCCTCGCCCAGGGGCTTAACTATGGCTACACCTTC. Encoded protein: CASSLAQGLNYGYTF.

This clonotype was found a few times. The chain joins TRBV6-5 to TRBJ2-5; a weak D match, TRBD2 (6 bases). Trimming cost V 0 bases and J 1 base, with 9 bases left between them. The germline V gene has CDR1 MNHEY and CDR2 SVGAGI. CDR3 size: 15 residues. The CDR3 is CASSYSTGVQETQYF. Here the CDR3 DNA reads TGTGCCAGCAGTTACTCGACGGGGGTCCAAGAGACCCAGTACTTC.

This clonotype was detected many times. V is TRBV10-3 and J is TRBJ1-4, with unresolved D. The V and J ends lost 10 bases and 5 bases respectively, with 8 bases between them. Germline loops: CDR1 ENHRY, CDR2 SYGVKD. This CDR3 has 11 residues. The CDR3 is CATQGNEKLFF. Here the CDR3 DNA reads TGTGCCACCCAAGGGAATGAAAAACTGTTTTTT.